This TCR beta chain appears in the sequencing data of a study of beta chain features in type 1 diabetes. Study conclusions and caveats: Patients with type 1 diabetes showed fewer VDJ junction insertions and more deletions.

This clone was recorded a few times. Antigen unknown. Germline CDR1 SGHNT, CDR2 YYREEE (reference sequence). The ends lost 4 bases at V and 7 bases at J; junction bases unmatched: 4. CDR3 length: 12 amino acids. The entirety of the isolated RNA underwent reverse transcription, so expressed TCRB transcripts were sequenced. Clones were read by immunoSEQ multiplex PCR, and TCRdb kept only the in-frame ones, dropping some. The data hold a few hundred thousand clones, with roughly 14% observed a single time. The TCR originated in a young man in good health. The sample comprised naive CD4+ T cells from blood. This chain uses TRBV5-4 with TRBJ1-2, with 7 bases fitting TRBD1. The CDR3 sequence is CASSEYRGGYTF. The CDR3 bases are TGTGCCAGCAGCGAGTACAGGGGTGGCTACACCTTC.